This T cell receptor (beta chain) is from a study of control samples from healthy donors and cancer patients. Sequencing was performed with immunoSEQ multiplex PCR; in TCRdb, only in-frame clones are kept and a portion is missing. The profile shows about 160,000 clones, about 95% of them singletons. The CDR3 runs to 16 residues. V was trimmed by 2 bases and J by 7 bases, leaving 18 bases between them. CDR1 SSHAT and CDR2 FNYEAQ come from the germline V gene (reference sequence). This TCR was recovered from a man aged 60-69 years with colorectal cancer. The sample taken for sequencing was PBMCs. The gene calls are TRBV7-7 and TRBJ2-1; tentative D call: TRBD1 (6 bases). CDR3 residues: CASSLLGHRSENEQFF. In DNA form, the CDR3 reads TGTGCCAGCAGCTTATTGGGACACAGAAGTGAGAATGAGCAGTTCTTC.